A selection of T cell receptor beta chains follows, all from one sample in a study of blood T cells in healthy people across ages. Via MiXCR, TCRdb re-called the 5' RACE reads, giving one row per CDR3 protein. The repertoire includes about 1.6 million distinct CDR3 sequences, roughly 32% of them detected once, and approximately 11% sits in the top ten. The material sequenced was blood. The receptors come from a young woman in good health. The CDR3 runs from the conserved cysteine through the conserved F or W. The D gene is left open where the match is weak. For some rows the clone size is stated as once, few or many, or as a class when expanded; others skip it.

clone_size	v_call	d_call	j_call	cdr3_aa
once	TRBV6-2/TRBV6-3	-	TRBJ2-4	CASTPTVAKNIQYF
-	TRBV28	TRBD1	TRBJ1-2	CASSSNRGRDGYTF
few	TRBV20-1	TRBD2	TRBJ2-4	CSTQGTSGNIQYF
-	TRBV18	-	TRBJ1-4	CASSLRHLEGKLFF
-	TRBV5-1	-	TRBJ2-7	CASSSSPAAPYEQYF
few	TRBV5-1	-	TRBJ2-1	CASSLESRQVEQFF
-	TRBV7-9	-	TRBJ2-7	CASSLVGNGPYEQYF
once	TRBV7-2	-	TRBJ1-5	CASSRTDLWPQHF
once	TRBV5-1	-	TRBJ1-2	CASSLSEGLDGYTF
-	TRBV27	-	TRBJ1-4	CASRPIDSYNEKLFF
many	TRBV15	TRBD2	TRBJ2-1	CATSRGGHVLNEQFF
-	TRBV2	TRBD2	TRBJ2-1	CAGNEPGLAVNEQFF
few	TRBV7-9	TRBD2	TRBJ2-1	CASRQGLAVGEQFF
few	TRBV6-1	-	TRBJ1-2	CASSVRDHKGYTF
-	TRBV12-3/TRBV12-4	-	TRBJ2-3	CVSSLGWTTDTQYF
-	TRBV7-6	-	TRBJ2-5	CASSIRLQETQYF
-	TRBV20-1	TRBD2	TRBJ2-7	CSATGTSVSYEQYF
-	TRBV24-1	-	TRBJ1-2	CATSDYRKNYGYTF
many	TRBV27	-	TRBJ2-7	CASRKWEGLGSYEQYF
-	TRBV6-4	TRBD1	TRBJ1-1	CASSAGGPNTEAFF
-	TRBV7-9	-	TRBJ1-2	CASSLSLDLGYTF
-	TRBV7-9	TRBD1	TRBJ2-7	CASSLGRDRGCYEQYF
-	TRBV11-2	TRBD1	TRBJ2-3	CASSLRDSYTDTQYF
many	TRBV5-1	-	TRBJ2-7	CASRGQISNEQYF
-	TRBV10-2	TRBD1	TRBJ1-2	CASRPGQGGDYGYTF
few	TRBV7-6	TRBD2	TRBJ2-3	CASSLEVAGGQTDTQYF
many	TRBV7-2	TRBD2	TRBJ2-3	CASSLGLAEGGTQYF
-	TRBV4-2	TRBD2	TRBJ2-3	CASGRELAGGSTDTQYF
-	TRBV20-1	-	TRBJ1-1	CSAYGFPGTEAFF
-	TRBV12-3/TRBV12-4	-	TRBJ2-3	CASSLPLGGDTDAQYF
-	TRBV20-1	TRBD1	TRBJ2-7	CSARDRGRAYEQYF
-	TRBV11-2	TRBD1	TRBJ1-2	CASSVDRDSRYGYTF
many	TRBV18	TRBD1	TRBJ1-2	CASSPGDRAYGYTF
-	TRBV2	TRBD2	TRBJ2-1	CASSEVLLAGGPGHEQFF
-	TRBV9	TRBD2	TRBJ2-3	CASSVSISGGTGTQYF